One and the same sample provided the 10 T cell receptor beta chains below, sequenced in a study of cytomegalovirus exposure and HLA in healthy donors. The PCR had 60 Vbeta and 13 Jbeta primers. The repertoire was sequenced with immunoSEQ multiplex PCR; TCRdb's copy has only in-frame clones and lacks some. The sample consists of under 150,000 clones, 60% to 80% of them appearing once. Sequencing was performed on PBMCs. The receptors were sampled from a woman in her 30s in good health and CMV-seronegative.

The genes are TRBV7-2 and TRBJ2-3, with 7 bases aligning to TRBD2. Germline V gene data show CDR1 as SGHTA and CDR2 as FQGNSA. The CDR3 has 15 residues. V trimming: 8 bases; J trimming: 2 bases; junction bases outside the gene matches: 10. This chain's CDR3 is CASGPPGLLTDTQYF. The CDR3 nucleotides are TGTGCCAGCGGCCCCCCGGGACTACTCACAGATACGCAGTATTTT.

The V and J genes are TRBV6-4 and TRBJ2-5; 9 nucleotides agree with TRBD2. The CDR3 runs 15 residues. CDR1 is MRHNA and CDR2 is SNTAGT in the germline V gene. Losses at the gene ends were 3 bases for V and 4 bases for J; bases not matched to a gene: 6. CDR3: CASSEQGLASETQYF. In DNA, the CDR3 is TGTGCCAGCAGTGAACAGGGACTAGCTTCAGAGACCCAGTACTTC.

The sample holds a few counts of this clone. The chain combines TRBV6-5 with TRBJ2-7; D gene unclear. The CDR3 sequence is 14 residues long. The germline gives CDR1 MNHEY, CDR2 SVGAGI. V lost 2 bases to trimming and J lost 1 base, with 9 bases between them. CDR3 in DNA: TGTGCCAGCAGTTACGTGTATAGATCCTACGAGCAGTACTTC. Translation gives CASSYVYRSYEQYF.

The chain uses TRBV13 and TRBJ1-5; 7 bases align to TRBD1. The germline gives CDR1 PRHDT, CDR2 FYEKMQ (reference sequence). The V and J ends lost 4 bases and 4 bases, in that order; junction bases with no gene match: 4. The CDR3 sequence is 14 residues long. The CDR3 DNA reads as TGTGCCAGCAGCTGGGGACAGTCGAATCAGCCCCAGCATTTT. Encoded protein: CASSWGQSNQPQHF.

The rearrangement uses TRBV5-6 and TRBJ2-1, with D tentatively TRBD2 (7 bases). Trimming took off 6 bases at V and 4 bases at J, with 17 bases between the two ends. This CDR3 has 15 residues. Germline loops: CDR1 SGHDT, CDR2 YYEEEE. CDR3 in amino acids: CASTGTGGFYNEQFF. The DNA for the CDR3 is TGTGCCAGCACCGGCACGGGGGGCTTTTACAATGAGCAGTTCTTC.

Comment on this clone: The sample contains more than one DNA sequence encoding this CDR3. The chain combines TRBV5-1 with TRBJ1-1; D might be TRBD1 (5 bases). V was clipped by 4 bases and J by 2 bases, with 12 bases between them. Germline values: CDR1 SGHRS, CDR2 YFSETQ. This CDR3 contains 14 residues. CDR3 sequence (DNA): TGCGCCAGCAGCCTGGGGCCTTCAAACACTGAAGCTTTCTTT. It yields the protein CASSLGPSNTEAFF.

This clone was picked up a small number of times. The chain links TRBV5-6 to TRBJ2-2; D is perhaps TRBD1 (6 bases). The CDR3 has 14 residues. Germline CDR1 is SGHDT and CDR2 is YYEEEE. Between the trimmed V and J ends, which lost 4 bases and 1 base, there was a span of 8 bases. Here the CDR3 DNA reads TGTGCCAGCAGCCGGACAGAGAACACCGGGGAGCTGTTTTTT. Its protein is CASSRTENTGELFF.

J is TRBJ2-3 and V is TRBV7-9; 8 bases line up with TRBD2. Trimming took 3 bases from V and 1 from J; bases not matched to a gene: 0. This CDR3 has 14 residues. The germline gives CDR1 SEHNR, CDR2 FQNEAQ (reference sequence). This CDR3 reads CASSFSGGTDTQYF. CDR3 nucleotides: TGTGCCAGCAGCTTTAGCGGGGGCACAGATACGCAGTATTTT.

This sequence joins TRBV25-1 and TRBJ2-7; 8 nucleotides match TRBD1. There are 15 residues in the CDR3. Germline trimming cut 5 bases from V and 2 bases from J; bases unmatched to any gene: 8. CDR1 is MGHDK, CDR2 SYGVNS, per germline. The CDR3 nucleotides read TGTGCCAGCAGTCCATCGGGACAGGTCACCTACGAGCAGTACTTC. Its protein product is CASSPSGQVTYEQYF.

This clone appeared a few times. This sequence joins TRBV6-1 and TRBJ1-6; no reliable D call. The CDR3 length is 12 residues. From germline, CDR1 is MNHNS and CDR2 SASEGT. V was shortened by 5 bases and J by 7 bases, with 6 bases between the two germline ends. The CDR3 region has the DNA TGTGCCAGCAGTTCATTGAATTCACCCCTCCACTTT. It is translated as CASSSLNSPLHF.